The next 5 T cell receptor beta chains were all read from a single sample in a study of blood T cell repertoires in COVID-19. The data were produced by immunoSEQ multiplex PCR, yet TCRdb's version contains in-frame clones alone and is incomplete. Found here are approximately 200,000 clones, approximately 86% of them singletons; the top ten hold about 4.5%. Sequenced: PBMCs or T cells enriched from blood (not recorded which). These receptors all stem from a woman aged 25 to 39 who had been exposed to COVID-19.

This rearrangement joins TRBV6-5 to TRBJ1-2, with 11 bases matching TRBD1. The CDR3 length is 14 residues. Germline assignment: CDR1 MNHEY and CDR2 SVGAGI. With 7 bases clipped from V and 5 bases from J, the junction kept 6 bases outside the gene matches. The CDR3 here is CASTRTGGGYGYTF. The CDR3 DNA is TGTGCCAGCACCCGGACAGGGGGCGGATATGGCTACACCTTC.

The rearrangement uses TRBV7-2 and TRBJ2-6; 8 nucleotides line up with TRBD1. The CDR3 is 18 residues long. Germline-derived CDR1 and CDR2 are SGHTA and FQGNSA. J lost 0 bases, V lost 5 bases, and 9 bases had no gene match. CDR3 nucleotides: TGTGCCAGCAGCCCCCGGACAGGGTTCAGCTCTGGGGCCAACGTCCTGACTTTC. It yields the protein CASSPRTGFSSGANVLTF.

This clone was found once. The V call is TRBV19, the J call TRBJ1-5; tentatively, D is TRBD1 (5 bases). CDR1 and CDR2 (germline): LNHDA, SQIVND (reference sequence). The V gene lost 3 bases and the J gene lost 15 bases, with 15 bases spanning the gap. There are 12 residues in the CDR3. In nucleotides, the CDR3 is TGTGCCAGTAGTATTTTGCAGGGCCGACGGCATTTT. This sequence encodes CASSILQGRRHF.

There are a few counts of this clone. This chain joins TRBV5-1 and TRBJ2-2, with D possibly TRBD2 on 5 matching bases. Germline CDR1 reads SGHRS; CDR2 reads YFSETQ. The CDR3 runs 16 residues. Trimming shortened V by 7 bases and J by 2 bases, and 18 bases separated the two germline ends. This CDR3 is CASRKLANTNTGELFF. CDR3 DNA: TGCGCCAGCCGGAAGTTAGCGAACACCAACACCGGGGAGCTGTTTTTT.

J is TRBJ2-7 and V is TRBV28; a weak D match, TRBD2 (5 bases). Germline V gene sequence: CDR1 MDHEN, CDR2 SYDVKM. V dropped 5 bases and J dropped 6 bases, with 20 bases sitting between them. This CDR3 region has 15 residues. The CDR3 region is CASSPALGLTGEQYF. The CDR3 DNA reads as TGTGCCAGCAGTCCGGCATTAGGACTTACGGGCGAGCAGTACTTC.